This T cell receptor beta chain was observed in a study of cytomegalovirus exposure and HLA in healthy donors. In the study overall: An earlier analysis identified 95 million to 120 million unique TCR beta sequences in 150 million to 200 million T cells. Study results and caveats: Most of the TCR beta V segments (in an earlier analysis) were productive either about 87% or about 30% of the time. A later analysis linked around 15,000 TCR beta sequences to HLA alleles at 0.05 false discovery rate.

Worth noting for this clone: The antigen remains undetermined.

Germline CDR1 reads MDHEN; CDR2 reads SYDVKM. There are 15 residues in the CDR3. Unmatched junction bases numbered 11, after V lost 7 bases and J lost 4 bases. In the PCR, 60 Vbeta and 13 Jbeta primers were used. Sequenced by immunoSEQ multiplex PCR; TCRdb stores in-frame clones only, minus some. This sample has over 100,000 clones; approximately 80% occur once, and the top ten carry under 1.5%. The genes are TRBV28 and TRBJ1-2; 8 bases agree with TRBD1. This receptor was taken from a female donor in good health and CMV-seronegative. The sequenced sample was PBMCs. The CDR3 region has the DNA TGTGCCAGCAATTCCCCTGGGACAGGTACCTATGGCTACACCTTC. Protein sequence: CASNSPGTGTYGYTF.